The entry that follows covers one T cell receptor beta chain sequence. Alongside a J-beta primer mix, a sample-barcoded 5' primer served in a second PCR lasting about 6 to 12 cycles. TCRdb redid the calling of the 5' RACE reads with MiXCR, one entry per CDR3 protein. Here the sample spans approximately 800,000 distinct CDR3 sequences, roughly 64% being singletons. The sample belongs to a study of blood T cells in healthy people across ages. Study summary: About one barcoded TCR beta cDNA was captured per two T cells.

The V segment lost 4 bases and the J segment 5 bases; nucleotides outside the gene matches: 6. CDR1 SGHRS and CDR2 YFSETQ come from the germline V gene. The CDR3 totals 14 residues. The rearrangement links TRBV5-1 to TRBJ2-7, with 10 positions matching TRBD2. The receptor comes from a man under 40 in good health. Sequencing was done on a sample of blood. The CDR3 protein is CASSQTSGSDEQYF. CDR3 nucleotides: TGCGCCAGCAGCCAGACTAGCGGGTCTGACGAGCAGTACTTC.